This TCR beta chain was sequenced in a study of T-cell reconstitution after alpha-beta-depleted transplantation in children. Researchers prepared the TCRbeta library using unique molecular identifiers, the study reports. Each CDR3 protein gets one entry after TCRdb re-called the PCR reads with MiXCR. The data show 600,000 to 700,000 distinct CDR3 sequences, roughly 17% seen once. This clonotype was observed a handful of times. This CDR3 contains 16 residues. Germline V CDR1 and CDR2: SGHRS, YFSETQ. V shed 2 bases, J shed 4 bases, and the junction held 7 bases outside the gene matches. The sequences come from PBMCs from the stem cell graft donor, collected from the stem cell graft. The TCR was taken from a human donor who donated a stem cell graft to a child with acute myeloid leukemia. V gene TRBV5-1 combines with J gene TRBJ2-5; TRBD1 matches at 11 bases. This chain's CDR3 is CASSFGGQGGRETQYF. CDR3 DNA sequence: TGCGCCAGCAGCTTTGGGGGACAGGGGGGGCGAGAGACCCAGTACTTC.